This T cell receptor (beta chain) came from a study of CD8 T cells in Susac syndrome. Notes on the study in general: The study admitted that it had a relatively small number of individuals in its TCR sequencing and HLA analysis.

Sequencing targeted TCR beta in blood CD8+ and CD4+ T cells. Negative isolation yielded CD8+ and CD4+ T cells; FACS enriched TEMRA cells. On this clonotype itself: What it recognizes is unknown.

The CDR3 covers 14 residues. V was clipped by 3 bases and J by 7 bases; unmatched bases: 6. Germline V gene lookup returns CDR1 MDHEN and CDR2 SYDVKM. Random hexamers were used to reverse transcribe an amount of roughly 0.45 to 1 ug RNA. Multiplex immunoSEQ PCR targeted 54 Vbeta and 13 Jbeta TCR beta segments. MiXCR, run by TCRdb on the immunoSEQ multiplex PCR reads, gives a single entry per CDR3 protein. The sample shows approximately 300,000 distinct CDR3 sequences, approximately 85% of them seen only once. The receptor was isolated from a human donor with multiple sclerosis. The sequencing sample was made of CD8+ T cells from PBMCs. The chain couples TRBV28 to TRBJ1-5; the match to TRBD1 covers 7 bases. The CDR3 region has the DNA TGTGCCAGCAGTTTTAGGAGGGGGCTACAGCCCCAGCATTTT. Its translation: CASSFRRGLQPQHF.